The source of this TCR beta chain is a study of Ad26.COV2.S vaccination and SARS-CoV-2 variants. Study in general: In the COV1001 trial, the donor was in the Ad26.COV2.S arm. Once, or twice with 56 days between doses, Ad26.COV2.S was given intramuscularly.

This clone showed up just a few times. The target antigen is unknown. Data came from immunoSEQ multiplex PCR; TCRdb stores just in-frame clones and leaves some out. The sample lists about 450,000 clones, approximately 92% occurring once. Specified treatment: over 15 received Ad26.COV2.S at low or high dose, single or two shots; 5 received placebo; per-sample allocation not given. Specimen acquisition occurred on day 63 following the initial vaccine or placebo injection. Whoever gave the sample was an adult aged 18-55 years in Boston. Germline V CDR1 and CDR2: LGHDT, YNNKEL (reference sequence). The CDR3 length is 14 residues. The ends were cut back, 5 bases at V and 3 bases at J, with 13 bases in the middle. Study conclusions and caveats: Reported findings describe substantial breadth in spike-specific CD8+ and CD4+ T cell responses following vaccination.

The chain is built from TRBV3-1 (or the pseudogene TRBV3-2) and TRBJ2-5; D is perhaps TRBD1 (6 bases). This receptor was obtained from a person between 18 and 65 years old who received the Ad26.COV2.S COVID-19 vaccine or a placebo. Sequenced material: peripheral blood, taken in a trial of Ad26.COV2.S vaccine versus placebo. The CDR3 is CASSYRVSEETQYF. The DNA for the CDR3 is TGTGCCAGCAGCTACAGGGTCTCCGAAGAGACCCAGTACTTC.